Presented here are 29 T cell receptor beta chains from one specimen sequenced in a study of response to subunit inactivated influenza vaccine. TCRdb fed the RT-PCR reads into MiXCR, producing one record per CDR3 protein. The table records 600,000 to 850,000 distinct CDR3 sequences, about 15% of them present only once. The sample was PBMCs from blood, taken approximately 15 days before vaccination. The source is a man aged 45-60 years who received an inactivated influenza vaccine.

This clonotype appeared many times. The chain has TRBV28 and TRBJ2-3; perhaps D is TRBD1 or TRBD2 (6 bases each). This CDR3 comprises 17 residues. V lost 11 bases, J lost 3 bases, and 27 bases lay in between. Germline CDR1 is MDHEN and CDR2 is SYDVKM. The CDR3 nucleotides are TGTGCCTCTAACCGTAACAACCGGGGGCTGGGAACAGATACGCAGTATTTT. It codes for CASNRNNRGLGTDTQYF.

This clonotype was observed a few times. The chain uses TRBV5-1 and TRBJ2-3; a weak D match, TRBD2 (5 bases). The CDR3 has 15 amino acids. CDR1 and CDR2 from the germline V gene are SGHRS and YFSETQ. V was trimmed by 4 bases and J by 3 bases, leaving 15 bases between them. Written as DNA, the CDR3 is TGCGCCAGCAGCGGAGGACCAACCTTGACAGATACGCAGTATTTT. This sequence encodes CASSGGPTLTDTQYF.

This clonotype showed up just a few times. The chain uses TRBV6-2 or TRBV6-3 and TRBJ1-1; TRBD1 aligns across 9 bases. This CDR3 is built from 13 residues. In germline, CDR1 is MNHEY, CDR2 SVGEGT. V lost 3 bases to trimming and J lost 10 bases; unmatched junction nucleotides: 6. CDR3 region: CASSYITGGPAFF. CDR3 in DNA: TGTGCCAGCAGTTATATAACAGGGGGCCCAGCTTTCTTT.

This clonotype was found many times. V and J are TRBV5-1 and TRBJ2-5; 11 bases are shared with TRBD2. Germline V gene data show CDR1 as SGHRS and CDR2 as YFSETQ. The CDR3 spans 16 residues. With 4 bases clipped from V and 1 base from J, the junction kept 6 bases outside the gene matches. CDR3 protein: CASSPGTSGTQETQYF. Written as DNA, the CDR3 is TGCGCCAGCAGCCCCGGGACTAGCGGCACCCAAGAGACCCAGTACTTC.

The chain carries TRBV14 and TRBJ2-3, with D tentatively TRBD2 (5 bases). The CDR3 spans 13 residues. Germline lookup yields CDR1 SGHDN and CDR2 FVKESK. V lost 3 bases, J lost 6 bases, and 10 bases lay in between. CDR3 amino acids: CASSHRDGDTQYF. The CDR3 DNA sequence: TGTGCCAGCAGCCACCGGGATGGCGATACGCAGTATTTT.

This clonotype was counted ten times or more. The chain joins TRBV20-1 to TRBJ2-1; D call uncertain. V lost 3 bases to trimming and J lost 7 bases, with 22 bases between them. Germline CDR1 and CDR2: DFQATT and SNEGSKA (reference sequence). This CDR3 contains 16 residues. The CDR3 DNA follows: TGCAGTGCTAGTACATGGAACCCCGTTAACTCAAATGAGCAGTTCTTC. Its protein is CSASTWNPVNSNEQFF.

DNA of the CDR3: TGCAGTGCTAGAGTTGCGGGGGGGCCTAGGGCCTACAATGAGCAGTTCTTC. Protein sequence: CSARVAGGPRAYNEQFF. V is TRBV20-1 and J is TRBJ2-1; 9 nucleotides line up with TRBD2. CDR3 size: 17 residues. Unmatched junction bases numbered 9, after V lost 1 base and J lost 2 bases. From germline, CDR1 is DFQATT and CDR2 SNEGSKA (reference sequence).

Here the CDR3 reads CALTTGNSYGYTF. The CDR3 DNA is TGTGCGCTAACTACAGGGAATTCGTATGGCTACACCTTC. The V and J genes are TRBV30 and TRBJ1-2; tentatively, D is TRBD1 (6 bases). Germline loops: CDR1 GTSNPN, CDR2 SVGIG (reference sequence). The length of the CDR3 is 13 residues.

This clonotype was picked up a small number of times. CDR3 nucleotides: TGTGCCAGCAGTTCAACGGGGGGGACCTACAATGAGCAGTTCTTC. It yields the protein CASSSTGGTYNEQFF. The chain joins TRBV6-5 to TRBJ2-1, with TRBD2 matching over 8 bases. V lost 4 bases and J lost 2; bases outside the gene matches: 4. Per the germline V gene, CDR1 is MNHEY and CDR2 is SVGAGI. The CDR3 totals 15 residues.

This clonotype was recorded many times. One end of the junction fails to match germline, which may point to a read error. The chain couples TRBV7-7 to TRBJ2-5, with 8 positions matching TRBD1. The germline V gene encodes CDR1 SSHAT and CDR2 FNYEAQ (reference sequence). The CDR3 sequence is 15 residues long. For the CDR3, the DNA is TGTGCTAGCAGCCAGGGACAGGACAACCAAGAGACCCAGTACTTC. It translates to CASSQGQDNQETQYF.

The chain has TRBV9 and TRBJ1-2; 7 bases map to TRBD1. Trimming took 3 bases from V and 4 from J; bases not matched to a gene: 15. CDR3 length: 17 amino acids. CDR1 and CDR2 from the germline V gene are SGDLS and YYNGEE. DNA for the CDR3: TGTGCCAGCAGCGCCCGAAAGACAGGGATCGCGGCCTATGGCTACACCTTC. It encodes CASSARKTGIAAYGYTF. The complete variable domain, with remaining parts taken from reference TRBV9 and TRBJ1-2, reads DSGVTQTPKHLITATGQRVTLRCSPRSGDLSVYWYQQSLDQGLQFLIQYYNGEERAKGNILERFSAQQFPDLHSELNLSSLELGDSALYFCASSARKTGIAAYGYTFGSGTRLTVV.

The chain links TRBV7-2 to TRBJ2-1; D is uncertain. The CDR3 totals 13 residues. Germline loops: CDR1 SGHTA, CDR2 FQGNSA. V lost 2 bases and J 5 bases, leaving 7 bases between the germline ends. This chain's CDR3 is CASSLQSDNEQFF. The CDR3 DNA reads TGTGCCAGCAGCTTACAGAGTGACAATGAGCAGTTCTTC.

This clonotype has only a few counts. V gene TRBV21-1 combines with J gene TRBJ2-7; TRBD2 is taken as the D call from the table, unchecked against the DNA. TRBV21-1 is tagged as a pseudogene. The CDR3 runs 16 residues. Here the CDR3 reads CASSKGGGLGSYEQYF. CDR3 coding DNA: TGTGCCAGCAGCAAAGGTGGAGGGTTAGGGTCTTACGAGCAGTACTTC.

The rearrangement joins TRBV18 to TRBJ2-1, with 8 nucleotides matching TRBD2. Per the germline V gene, CDR1 is KGHSH and CDR2 is LQKENI. The CDR3 loop spans 13 amino acids. The trim removed 6 bases at V and 12 bases at J, leaving 10 bases unmatched. The DNA of the CDR3 is TGTGCCAGCTCCCCCCCAGCGGGAGAGGGGCAGTTCTTC. As protein: CASSPPAGEGQFF.

The chain links TRBV4-3 to TRBJ2-1; D tentatively fits TRBD1 or TRBD2 (6 bases each). The CDR3 totals 20 residues. Per germline, CDR1 LGHNA and CDR2 YSLEER. Trimming pared 1 base from V and 5 bases from J, leaving 27 bases between. The chain's CDR3 is CASSQVPPRVTGGVHNEQFF. The CDR3 nucleotides read TGCGCCAGCAGCCAAGTTCCCCCTCGTGTGACAGGAGGGGTGCACAATGAGCAGTTCTTC.

The chain employs TRBV7-9 and TRBJ2-5, with 7 bases lining up with TRBD1. V lost 6 bases to trimming and J lost 5 bases; unmatched junction nucleotides: 12. CDR1 SEHNR and CDR2 FQNEAQ come from the germline V gene (reference sequence). The CDR3 length is 15 residues. The CDR3: CASRQKTGFGETQYF. The CDR3 region has the DNA TGTGCCAGCAGGCAAAAGACAGGGTTTGGTGAGACCCAGTACTTC.

CDR3 sequence reads: CASSLWGSTRNEQFF. The CDR3 DNA reads TGTGCCAGCAGCCTTTGGGGAAGTACAAGAAATGAGCAGTTCTTC. The chain combines TRBV27 with TRBJ2-1; D gene unclear. The CDR3 spans 15 residues. In germline, CDR1 is MNHEY, CDR2 SMNVEV (reference sequence). Between the trimmed V and J ends, which lost 6 bases and 7 bases, there was a span of 19 bases.

This rearrangement joins TRBV5-5 to TRBJ1-6; possible D gene TRBD1, 5 bases. Between the trimmed V and J ends, which lost 4 bases and 0 bases, there was a span of 8 bases. Germline lookup yields CDR1 SGHKS and CDR2 YYEKEE (reference sequence). The CDR3 consists of 15 residues. The CDR3 sequence: CASSAGSSYNSPLHF. The CDR3 DNA sequence: TGTGCCAGCAGCGCAGGGAGCTCCTATAATTCACCCCTCCACTTT. The whole variable domain, remainder taken from reference TRBV5-5 and TRBJ1-6, is DAGVTQSPTHLIKTRGQQVTLRCSPISGHKSVSWYQQVLGQGPQFIFQYYEKEERGRGNFPDRFSARQFPNYSSELNVNALLLGDSALYLCASSAGSSYNSPLHFGNGTRLTVT.

This clonotype has just a few counts. The V gene is TRBV30, the J gene TRBJ1-1; no definite D call. V was cut by 3 bases and J by 0 bases, with 8 bases left in between. This CDR3 is 13 amino acids long. From germline, CDR1 is GTSNPN and CDR2 SVGIG (reference sequence). Here the CDR3 DNA reads TGTGCCTGGAGAAATCAGCTGAACACTGAAGCTTTCTTT. It encodes CAWRNQLNTEAFF.

This clonotype was found a few times. The V call is TRBV7-2, the J call TRBJ2-1; no firm D call. This CDR3 is 13 amino acids long. V lost 5 bases, J lost 8 bases, and 13 bases lay in between. Germline loops: CDR1 SGHTA, CDR2 FQGNSA. CDR3 amino acids: CASSPILWDEQFF. The DNA of the CDR3 is TGTGCCAGCAGCCCCATCCTTTGGGATGAGCAGTTCTTC.

The chain recombines TRBV24-1 with TRBJ2-3; no firm D call. The germline CDR1 and CDR2 sequences are KGHDR and SFDVKD. V lost 4 bases and J 2 bases, leaving 21 bases between the germline ends. CDR3 length equals 18 residues. This chain's CDR3 is CATSDPMVDFLDTDTQYF. CDR3 DNA: TGTGCCACCAGTGACCCCATGGTAGACTTTTTAGACACAGATACGCAGTATTTT.

The V and J genes are TRBV6-1 and TRBJ2-3, with TRBD2 matching over 16 bases. Trimming took 6 bases from V and 2 from J; bases not matched to a gene: 2. Germline loops: CDR1 MNHNS, CDR2 SASEGT. The CDR3 extends over 16 amino acids. CDR3 loop: CASRGLAGGNTDTQYF. The DNA of the CDR3 is TGTGCCAGCAGGGGACTAGCGGGAGGGAACACAGATACGCAGTATTTT.

The V and J genes are TRBV7-2 and TRBJ2-1; 8 nucleotides align to TRBD1. V lost 6 bases to trimming and J lost 1 base; unmatched junction nucleotides: 5. Germline values: CDR1 SGHTA, CDR2 FQGNSA. This CDR3 is 15 amino acids long. The CDR3 reads CASRRQGRSYNEQFF. CDR3 coding DNA: TGTGCCAGCAGACGACAGGGGAGGTCCTACAATGAGCAGTTCTTC.

V gene TRBV7-9 combines with J gene TRBJ2-3; no clear D. Germline CDR1 and CDR2: SEHNR and FQNEAQ (reference sequence). The CDR3 has 10 amino acids. V lost 5 bases to trimming and J lost 4 bases, with 1 base between them. As DNA, the CDR3 is TGTGCCAGCAGCGCAGATACGCAGTATTTT. Translating gives CASSADTQYF.

The chain joins TRBV19 to TRBJ2-1, with 9 positions matching TRBD2. The trim removed 3 bases at V and 7 bases at J, leaving 10 bases unmatched. The CDR3 loop spans 16 amino acids. Germline values: CDR1 LNHDA, CDR2 SQIVND (reference sequence). The CDR3 protein is CASSIPGLAGWNEQFF. The CDR3, as DNA: TGTGCCAGTAGTATCCCGGGTCTAGCGGGATGGAATGAGCAGTTCTTC. The full variable domain, completed using reference TRBV19 and TRBJ2-1, is DGGITQSPKYLFRKEGQNVTLSCEQNLNHDAMYWYRQDPGQGLRLIYYSQIVNDFQKGDIAEGYSVSREKKESFPLTVTSAQKNPTAFYLCASSIPGLAGWNEQFFGPGTRLTVL.

This clonotype was seen ten or more times. The chain has TRBV6-2 or TRBV6-3 and TRBJ2-1; the match to TRBD2 covers 9 bases. The germline CDR1 and CDR2 sequences are MNHEY and SVGEGT. CDR3 length equals 14 residues. V was clipped by 5 bases and J by 7 bases; unmatched bases: 6. The CDR3 sequence: CASSNLAGPNEQFF. Written as DNA, the CDR3 is TGTGCCAGCAGTAACCTAGCGGGGCCTAATGAGCAGTTCTTC.

This clonotype occurred a few times. This chain uses TRBV24-1 with TRBJ1-1; D ambiguous. This CDR3 has 13 residues. Germline-derived CDR1 and CDR2 are KGHDR and SFDVKD. Trimming removed 5 bases from V and 4 bases from J, with 10 bases in between. The CDR3 loop reads CATSGGLSTEAFF. CDR3 bases: TGTGCCACCAGTGGGGGATTGAGCACTGAAGCTTTCTTT.

This clonotype was seen a few times. The chain joins TRBV9 to TRBJ2-7; TRBD1 might be the D (6 bases). The CDR3 is 17 residues long. Germline V lookup: CDR1 SGDLS, CDR2 YYNGEE. Trimming shortened V by 3 bases and J by 4 bases, and 23 bases separated the two germline ends. This CDR3 is CASSERYRVQGTYEQYF. In DNA form, the CDR3 reads TGTGCCAGCAGCGAGCGATACAGGGTCCAAGGGACATACGAGCAGTACTTC.

This clonotype was seen only a few times. This CDR3 reads CASSIGTSGGTDTQYF. CDR3 sequence (DNA): TGCGCCAGCAGCATCGGGACTAGCGGGGGCACAGATACGCAGTATTTT. The rearrangement joins TRBV5-1 to TRBJ2-3; 13 bases agree with TRBD2. V lost 4 bases to trimming and J lost 1 base; unmatched junction nucleotides: 3. Germline values: CDR1 SGHRS, CDR2 YFSETQ. The CDR3 covers 16 residues.